The rows below give T cell receptor beta chains drawn from one sample of a study of cytomegalovirus exposure and HLA in healthy donors. Here immunoSEQ multiplex PCR was the method, and the copy in TCRdb shows in-frame clones only, minus some. The sample shows around 210,000 clones, roughly 73% of them seen only once. Sequencing used PBMCs. The receptors shown here come from a boy aged 5-17 years in good health and CMV-seronegative. Each CDR3 is given with its conserved first and last residue. D genes are given only for firm matches. The size of a clone is reported for some rows only, either as once, few or many, or as a class for expanded clones.

>TRBV30|11|.|.|TRBJ2-7
TGTGCCTGGAGTGTAGGGGGAGAGCAGTACTTC
CAWSVGGEQYF
>TRBV30|13|.|.|TRBJ2-1
TGTGCCTGGACCTGGAGCTCCTACAATGAGCAGTTCTTC
CAWTWSSYNEQFF
>TRBV5-1|14|.|.|TRBJ2-5
TGCGCCAGCAGCCAAGGACTGGGCGAAGAGACCCAGTACTTC
CASSQGLGEETQYF
>TRBV4-2|15|.|.|TRBJ2-1
TGTGCCAGCAGCCAAGAAATCCACTCCTACAATGAGCAGTTCTTC
CASSQEIHSYNEQFF
>TRBV9|18|TRBD2|.|TRBJ2-1
TGTGCCAGCAGCGTAGCCCTAGCGGGGGGCCATTCGTACAATGAGCAGTTCTTC
CASSVALAGGHSYNEQFF
>TRBV5-6|15|.|few|TRBJ1-1
TGTGCCAGCAGCTTGGCACCCAGGGTGAACACTGAAGCTTTCTTT
CASSLAPRVNTEAFF
>TRBV19|15|TRBD1|.|TRBJ1-5
TGTGCCAGTAGTATTAACCGACAGGGGGGTCAGCCCCAGCATTTT
CASSINRQGGQPQHF
>TRBV5-1|14|.|.|TRBJ2-7
TGCGCCAGCAGCCCCATAGAGAACTCCTACGAGCAGTACTTC
CASSPIENSYEQYF
>TRBV10-3|17|TRBD2|once|TRBJ2-1
TGTGCCATCAGTGACGGGACTAGCGGGAGGGTTTACAATGAGCAGTTCTTC
CAISDGTSGRVYNEQFF
>TRBV27|14|.|few|TRBJ1-5
TGTGCCAGCAGTGGTCCGGGGGTTGGTCAGCCCCAGCATTTT
CASSGPGVGQPQHF
>TRBV9|13|.|.|TRBJ1-1
TGTGCCAGCAGCGTTGCAGGGTTAACTGAAGCTTTCTTT
CASSVAGLTEAFF
>TRBV9|13|.|.|TRBJ2-7
TGTGCCAGCAGCGTAACAGGGAACGGCGAGCAGTACTTC
CASSVTGNGEQYF
>TRBV2|15|TRBD1|few|TRBJ1-5
TGTGCCAGCAGTGAAGCCAGGGGGGCTGGACAGCCCCAGCATTTT
CASSEARGAGQPQHF
>TRBV15|14|.|.|TRBJ1-1
TGTGCCACCAGCAGAATCATCGGGAACACTGAAGCTTTCTTT
CATSRIIGNTEAFF
>TRBV5-1|14|TRBD2|few|TRBJ2-2
TGCGCCAGCAGAAAGCGGGAGAACACCGGGGAGCTGTTTTTT
CASRKRENTGELFF
>TRBV4-1|17|.|.|TRBJ1-6
TGCGCCAGCAGCCAAGAAGCGCGGTCGGGGTTTAATTCACCCCTCCACTTT
CASSQEARSGFNSPLHF
>TRBV10-1|13|TRBD1|.|TRBJ2-1
TGCGCCAGCAGTGGGGACAGGGCCTATGAGCAGTTCTTC
CASSGDRAYEQFF
>TRBV21-1|14|.|.|TRBJ2-4
TGTGCCAGCGGGAACGGGAGGGGCAAAAACATTCAGTACTTC
CASGNGRGKNIQYF
>TRBV7-2|15|.|.|TRBJ1-1
TGTGCCAGCAGCTTGAATACAGAGACTACCCGTGAAGCTTTCTTT
CASSLNTETTREAFF
>TRBV6-1|15|.|.|TRBJ1-6
TGTGCCAGCAGTGTTATCCCGAGGCAAAATTCACCCCTCCACTTT
CASSVIPRQNSPLHF
>TRBV15|14|TRBD2|.|TRBJ2-3
TGTGCCACCAGCAGAGAACCGGGGGGGCCAAAGCAGTATTTT
CATSREPGGPKQYF
>TRBV27|12|.|.|TRBJ1-2
TGTGCCAGCAGTGCAGCTAACTATGGCTACACCTTC
CASSAANYGYTF
>TRBV10-2|13|.|.|TRBJ2-5
TGCGCCAGCAACGATGGTAGCCAAGAGACCCAGTACTTC
CASNDGSQETQYF
>TRBV7-9|12|.|.|TRBJ2-7
TGTGCCAGCAGCTTGACTAGCTACGAGCAGTACTTC
CASSLTSYEQYF
>TRBV15|18|.|.|TRBJ1-3
TGTGCCACCAGCAGAGGGGGAAAGACAGTTAAGAGGGGAAACACCATATATTTT
CATSRGGKTVKRGNTIYF
>TRBV2|14|TRBD1|.|TRBJ1-2
TGTGCCAGCAGTGGACAGGGAGCTAACTATGGCTACACCTTC
CASSGQGANYGYTF
>TRBV19|14|.|.|TRBJ2-7
TGTGCCAGTGTAGGGAGCTCGAGCTCCTACGAGCAGTACTTC
CASVGSSSSYEQYF
>TRBV7-3|15|TRBD2|few|TRBJ2-5
TGTGCCAGCAGCTTACAAGCGGGGGCCCAAGAGACCCAGTACTTC
CASSLQAGAQETQYF
>TRBV20-1|11|TRBD1|.|TRBJ2-5
TGCAGTGCTCGACAGGGGTGGACCCAGTACTTC
CSARQGWTQYF
>TRBV6-1|15|.|.|TRBJ1-5
TGTGCCAGCAGTTCGCGTACAGGGATACGTCAGCCCCAGCATTTT
CASSSRTGIRQPQHF
>TRBV27|16|.|.|TRBJ2-3
TGTGCCAGCAGTCCACTTAACGGGTTCAGCACAGATACGCAGTATTTT
CASSPLNGFSTDTQYF
>TRBV7-9|14|.|.|TRBJ2-1
TGTGCCAGCAGCCCTGTAAGCAGGGCCCTCGAGCAGTTCTTC
CASSPVSRALEQFF
>TRBV6-5|16|TRBD1|once|TRBJ1-3
TGTGCCAGCAGTTACGGTGGGACAGGGGTTGGAAACACCATATATTTT
CASSYGGTGVGNTIYF
>TRBV6-1|15|.|.|TRBJ2-2
TGTGCCAGCAGTGAGCCAGGGGCGAGCACCGGGGAGCTGTTTTTT
CASSEPGASTGELFF
>TRBV29-1|15|TRBD2|.|TRBJ2-1
TGCAGCGTTGACCGACTAGCGGGAGGAGGCAATGAGCAGTTCTTC
CSVDRLAGGGNEQFF
>TRBV19|13|.|.|TRBJ2-7
TGTGCCAGTAGTATTCAGGGCCCCAACGAGCAGTACTTC
CASSIQGPNEQYF
>TRBV11-2|12|.|.|TRBJ1-3
TGTGCCAGCAGCATCTCGAGCAACACCATATATTTT
CASSISSNTIYF
>TRBV11-2|18|TRBD1|.|TRBJ2-5
TGTGCCAGCAGCTTAGTAGGGGCCGGGACAGGGGTGATAGAGACCCAGTACTTC
CASSLVGAGTGVIETQYF
>TRBV2|12|.|.|TRBJ1-5
TGTGCCAGCGGACAGAACAATCAGCCCCAGCATTTT
CASGQNNQPQHF
>TRBV19|14|.|.|TRBJ2-5
TGTGCCAGTAGTAACCGACGGACTATGGGGACCCAGTACTTC
CASSNRRTMGTQYF
>TRBV5-1|16|.|.|TRBJ2-2
TGCGCCAGCAGCGTAACTAGTCCCCTTGACACCGGGGAGCTGTTTTTT
CASSVTSPLDTGELFF
>TRBV5-8|15|TRBD1|.|TRBJ1-2
TGTGCCAGCAGCGGGACAGGGGGTATGAACTATGGCTACACCTTC
CASSGTGGMNYGYTF
>TRBV7-9|14|TRBD2|.|TRBJ2-1
TGTGCCAGCAGCTCCTCTAGCGGGTACAATGAGCAGTTCTTC
CASSSSSGYNEQFF
>TRBV4-1|15|.|.|TRBJ2-1
TGCGCCAGCAGCCATGTCCCCAGCTCCTACAATGAGCAGTTCTTC
CASSHVPSSYNEQFF
>TRBV5-3|15|TRBD1|once|TRBJ1-6
TGTGCCAGAAGCCAGGACAGGGAAGGAAGATCACCCCTCCACTTT
CARSQDREGRSPLHF
>TRBV7-9|13|.|.|TRBJ2-2
TGTGCCAGCAGCGGGCAGAACACCGGGGAGCTGTTTTTT
CASSGQNTGELFF
>TRBV19|11|.|few|TRBJ1-2
TGTGCCAGTAGTGCAGGGGATGGCTACACCTTC
CASSAGDGYTF
>TRBV30|13|.|few|TRBJ1-2
TGTGCCTGGAGTATGGGCAGGGCCAATGGCTACACCTTC
CAWSMGRANGYTF
>TRBV5-1|13|.|.|TRBJ2-2
TGCGCCAGCAGCCCAGGGGTCACCGGGGAGCTGTTTTTT
CASSPGVTGELFF